The 10 T cell receptor beta chains reported below all come from one sample, sequenced in a study of early T cells in non-severe SARS-CoV-2 infection. In TCRdb, the 5' RACE reads were re-called with MiXCR into one record per CDR3 protein. The repertoire holds about 64,000 distinct CDR3 sequences, with 20% to 25% as singletons. Sequencing was performed on whole blood, taken at baseline. Receptors originate from an adult who was a healthcare worker with PCR-confirmed SARS-CoV-2 infection or an uninfected control (not recorded which).

The chain recombines TRBV18 with TRBJ1-4; no clear D gene. CDR3 length equals 14 residues. V dropped 0 bases and J dropped 5 bases, with 7 bases sitting between them. CDR1 and CDR2 from the germline V gene are KGHSH and LQKENI. The CDR3 region has the DNA TGTGCCAGCTCACCACCGAGGGAAAATGAAAAACTGTTTTTT. Translation gives CASSPPRENEKLFF.

This clonotype was seen only a few times. The rearrangement uses TRBV20-1 and TRBJ2-5, with 8 bases identical to TRBD1. CDR3 size: 13 residues. Trimming took 6 bases from V and 2 from J; bases not matched to a gene: 5. The germline V gene encodes CDR1 DFQATT and CDR2 SNEGSKA (reference sequence). The CDR3 bases are TGCAGTGCGGGCAGGGGGCATCAAGAGACCCAGTACTTC. It yields the protein CSAGRGHQETQYF.

This clonotype was picked up many times. CDR3 in DNA: TGTGCCAGCAAGCAACGGGCGAGAGATACGCAGTATTTT. Translated: CASKQRARDTQYF. The chain is built from TRBV12-3 or TRBV12-4 and TRBJ2-3; D call uncertain. This CDR3 has 13 residues. V was pared by 7 bases and J by 5 bases, with 13 bases between.

This clonotype showed up just a few times. This chain uses TRBV27 with TRBJ1-2; tentatively, D is TRBD1 (6 bases). V dropped 3 bases and J dropped 8 bases, with 13 bases sitting between them. The length of the CDR3 is 13 residues. Germline V gene data show CDR1 as MNHEY and CDR2 as SMNVEV (reference sequence). Here the CDR3 reads CASSFTGFGGYTF. The DNA for the CDR3 is TGTGCCAGCAGTTTTACAGGGTTCGGAGGCTACACCTTC.

The rearrangement uses TRBV6-5 and TRBJ1-5, with D hard to call. Germline values: CDR1 MNHEY, CDR2 SVGAGI. The germline V and J ends were trimmed by 0 bases and 5 bases, with 8 bases remaining between them. This CDR3 contains 14 residues. CDR3 residues: CASSYSADDQPQHF. The CDR3, as DNA: TGTGCCAGCAGTTACTCGGCAGACGATCAGCCCCAGCATTTT.

The chain has TRBV20-1 and TRBJ1-1, with D unclear. The germline V gene encodes CDR1 DFQATT and CDR2 SNEGSKA (reference sequence). This CDR3 is 13 amino acids long. Trimming cost V 5 bases and J 1 base, with 11 bases left between them. Here the CDR3 reads CSAPRSANTEAFF. For the CDR3, the DNA is TGCAGTGCTCCGCGCAGCGCGAACACTGAAGCTTTCTTT.

This clonotype has ten or more counts. CDR3 in amino acids: CSARVPWRGDGYTF. CDR3 in DNA: TGCAGTGCTAGAGTCCCGTGGCGAGGCGACGGCTACACCTTC. The rearrangement uses TRBV20-1 and TRBJ1-2; D unresolved. V was shortened by 1 base and J by 8 bases, with 17 bases between the two germline ends. Germline CDR1 and CDR2: DFQATT and SNEGSKA (reference sequence). The CDR3 runs 14 residues.

The chain links TRBV10-3 to TRBJ2-1, with D unclear. The V end was cut by 10 bases, the J end by 0 bases, with 10 bases between. The CDR3 consists of 13 residues. The germline CDR1 and CDR2 sequences are ENHRY and SYGVKD. The CDR3 here is CATKDDSYNEQFF. DNA for the CDR3: TGTGCCACTAAAGATGACTCCTACAATGAGCAGTTCTTC.

This chain uses TRBV29-1 with TRBJ2-1; 9 bases are a match to TRBD1. The length of the CDR3 is 14 residues. Germline CDR1 and CDR2: SQVTM and ANQGSEA. Trimming removed 3 bases from V and 1 base from J; junction bases left unmatched: 1. The CDR3 sequence is CSVDGQGSYNEQFF. Here the CDR3 DNA reads TGCAGCGTTGATGGACAGGGGTCCTACAATGAGCAGTTCTTC.

This clonotype was observed many times. The V gene is TRBV27, the J gene TRBJ1-2, with 7 bases identical to TRBD1. The CDR3 covers 13 residues. Trimming at V came to 0 bases and at J to 7 bases, leaving 2 bases not matched to a gene. CDR1 is MNHEY, CDR2 SMNVEV, per germline (reference sequence). This CDR3 is CASSLSGGLGYTF. The CDR3 DNA sequence: TGTGCCAGCAGTTTATCAGGGGGCCTTGGCTACACCTTC.